This T cell receptor (beta chain) derives from a study of regulatory T cells in long-lasting Graves disease. The CDR3 spans 16 residues. Germline V gene lookup returns CDR1 MNHEY and CDR2 SVGAGI. V shed 2 bases and J 4 bases; nucleotides not matched to a gene: 9. Documented time point: newly diagnosed GD, antithyroid drugs for less than 3 months. There was RNA extracted from PBMCs, and the TCR library was made from it. CDR3 regions were amplified by Arm-PCR using iRepertoire HTBI primers to build TCR beta libraries. Using its own MiXCR run on the multiplex PCR reads, TCRdb lists one record per CDR3 protein. Of some 560,000 distinct CDR3 sequences listed, 15% to 20% are singletons. These data also featured in a second study, about T cells in Graves' hyperthyroidism and ophthalmopathy.

The chain uses TRBV6-5 and TRBJ1-2, with 8 bases aligning to TRBD1. The source of this sequence is a woman aged 35-65 years with Graves disease. Sequences were derived from peripheral blood mononuclear cells (PBMCs), sampled at new diagnosis, from a patient treated with antithyroid drugs. This CDR3 reads CASSYGDRGSAYGYTF. In DNA form, the CDR3 reads TGTGCCAGCAGTTACGGCGACAGGGGATCAGCCTATGGCTACACCTTC.